This TCR beta chain was observed in a study of blood T cell repertoires in COVID-19 (dated by TCRdb to 2019 to 2021). For context, the study as a whole: Samples covering the acute and convalescent phases of COVID-19 were provided by collaborators in the United States, Italy and Spain. The prospective study material was composed of cDNA or gDNA derived from T cells, B-cell-depleted T cells, or PBMCs. Subjects who had been exposed to COVID-19, were actively infected with it, or had recovered from it provided the deeply sampled blood TCRbeta repertoires that made up the dataset. The repertoires were released in a freely available public database intended as a resource for research on the immune response to SARS-CoV-2. Samples came from the ongoing ImmuneRACE study (first 160 participants) plus 1,254 subjects from 6 global collaborators. Nearly every sample came with metadata listing a de-identified subject ID, COVID-19 status, age in years and sex. Where available, HLA class I and class II types were obtained from metadata supplied by the sample provider rather than from assay-based typing.

Remarks on this clone: Its antigen remains undetermined. No base quality information exists; no much larger clone differs at one position.

TCRbeta CDR3 regions were amplified from genomic DNA by means of the immunoSEQ Assay, a bias-controlled multiplex PCR. As for the original processing: The number of nucleated cells in each sample was estimated from the amplification of reference gene primers within the assay. To quantify the absolute abundance of each unique TCRbeta CDR3 rearrangement, sequence reads were collapsed and filtered. For each sample, productive Simpson clonality was calculated by taking the square root of Simpson's diversity index across productive rearrangements. This is the immuneACCESS table as TCRdb keeps it, with only in-frame sequences that have V and J called. A part of the clones is gone; compared with another copy, unresolved V genes explain less than half, and the rest is unexplained. The D gene and trimming were derived from the DNA, and the V and J assignments and clone size from that table. A total of about 370,000 clones appear in this sample, approximately 88% of them only once. The ten largest clones capture 3% of the sample.

At one collaborating source in Seattle, patients were enrolled during active infection and were followed longitudinally through the course of disease. The collaborating institutions used their own protocols to collect whole blood in K2EDTA tubes. For TCRbeta analysis, collaborators shipped samples in one of three forms: frozen whole blood, isolated PBMCs, or DNA extracted from either of those sample types. The junction shows trimming of 5 bases on V and 5 bases on J, and the gene matches do not reach 3 bases of it. The CDR3 starts with the cysteine, ends with the phenylalanine, and has 14 residues. The sequence is cut down to CDR3 DNA, 42 bases in frame from base 1. For CDR1 and CDR2, the germline V gene lists MNHEY and SVGAGI. Results and caveats for the whole study, not just this receptor: How much clinical and demographic metadata was included differed by source and by participant, and the metadata was provided uncurated.

Recombination linked TRBV6-5 to TRBJ1-1, and TRBD1 aligns with 12 junction nucleotides. Sequenced input: peripheral blood. The sequence derives from a woman aged 30 to 39 with COVID-19, enrolled during active disease. The DNA sequence is TGTGCCAGCAGTCAGGGACAGGGGGCTACTGAAGCTTTCTTT. It codes for CASSQGQGATEAFF.